A selection of T cell receptor beta chains follows, all from one sample in a study of blood T cell repertoires in COVID-19. The data were produced by immunoSEQ multiplex PCR, yet TCRdb's version contains in-frame clones alone and is incomplete. The table records tens of thousands of clones, around 83% of them present only once. Input material: peripheral blood. The receptors originated from a man aged 25-45 years with COVID-19, enrolled during active disease. Both conserved end residues are part of each CDR3. D genes are given only for firm matches. Expanded clones are given a class, and other clones once, few, many or no size at all.

V gene: TRBV6-5; J gene: TRBJ1-6; clone size: NA; D gene: NA; CDR3 protein: CASDRTGAYNSPLHF; CDR3 DNA: TGTGCCAGCGACCGGACGGGGGCCTATAATTCACCCCTCCACTTT
V gene: TRBV2; J gene: TRBJ2-3; clone size: NA; D gene: NA; CDR3 protein: CASSEPADLSTDTQYF; CDR3 DNA: TGTGCCAGCAGTGAACCAGCGGACCTCTCCACAGATACGCAGTATTTT
V gene: TRBV2; J gene: TRBJ1-1; clone size: NA; D gene: NA; CDR3 protein: CASRRDGGKTEAFF; CDR3 DNA: TGTGCCAGCAGGCGGGATGGGGGGAAAACTGAAGCTTTCTTT
V gene: TRBV6-6; J gene: TRBJ2-7; clone size: NA; D gene: TRBD1; CDR3 protein: CASSYNPGQGYEQYF; CDR3 DNA: TGTGCCAGCAGTTACAATCCGGGACAGGGTTACGAGCAGTACTTC
V gene: TRBV24-1; J gene: TRBJ2-3; clone size: NA; D gene: NA; CDR3 protein: CATSDPAAYTQCF; CDR3 DNA: TGTGCCACCAGTGACCCCGCGGCGTATACGCAGTGTTTT
V gene: TRBV7-2; J gene: TRBJ2-7; clone size: few; D gene: TRBD2; CDR3 protein: CASSPLAGGTYEQYF; CDR3 DNA: TGTGCCAGCAGCCCCCTAGCGGGAGGGACCTACGAGCAGTACTTC
V gene: TRBV7-8; J gene: TRBJ2-7; clone size: once; D gene: NA; CDR3 protein: CASSLRTSSSYEQYF; CDR3 DNA: TGTGCCAGCAGCTTAAGGACATCCAGCTCCTACGAGCAGTACTTC
V gene: TRBV6-4; J gene: TRBJ2-3; clone size: NA; D gene: TRBD2; CDR3 protein: CASSEGLAGDTQYF; CDR3 DNA: TGTGCTAGCAGTGAGGGACTAGCGGGAGATACGCAGTATTTT
V gene: TRBV15; J gene: TRBJ1-5; clone size: NA; D gene: NA; CDR3 protein: CATSPGRGGRPQHF; CDR3 DNA: TGTGCCACCAGCCCGGGGCGGGGGGGACGGCCCCAGCATTTT
V gene: TRBV3-1/TRBV3-2; J gene: TRBJ1-2; clone size: few; D gene: NA; CDR3 protein: CASSQAPGTSYGYTF; CDR3 DNA: TGTGCCAGCAGCCAAGCCCCCGGGACTAGCTATGGCTACACCTTC
V gene: TRBV19; J gene: TRBJ1-5; clone size: NA; D gene: NA; CDR3 protein: CASRREEFPSNQPQHF; CDR3 DNA: TGTGCCAGTAGGAGGGAGGAATTTCCTAGCAATCAGCCCCAGCATTTT